One sample yielded the 22 T cell receptor beta chains listed below, sequenced in a study of T cell responses to AZD1222 COVID-19 vaccine. TCRdb's table, derived via immunoSEQ multiplex PCR, lists solely in-frame clones and lacks some. The top ten clones hold about a fifth of a sample with roughly 70,000 clones, 85% of them seen once. The specimen comprised peripheral blood, sampled on day 0 of AZD1222 vaccination. The receptors were gathered from an adult in good health.

V usage is TRBV11-2 and J usage is TRBJ1-6; 8 nucleotides line up with TRBD1. V was clipped by 5 bases and J by 7 bases; unmatched bases: 10. CDR1 is SGHAT and CDR2 is FQNNGV in the germline V gene. The CDR3 spans 16 residues. The CDR3 nucleotides are TGTGCCAGCAGCCCCAACCTGGGACAGGAGAATTCACCCCTCCACTTT. Encoded protein: CASSPNLGQENSPLHF.

V gene TRBV27 combines with J gene TRBJ2-7; D is perhaps TRBD2 (6 bases). Trimming left V 5 bases short and J 3 bases short, with 11 bases between. From germline, CDR1 is MNHEY and CDR2 SMNVEV (reference sequence). This CDR3 region has 13 residues. CDR3 nucleotide sequence: TGTGCCAGCAGTAAGACTAGAAACTACGAGCAGTACTTC. Its translation is CASSKTRNYEQYF.

The gene calls are TRBV6-2 or TRBV6-3 and TRBJ1-1; TRBD1 aligns across 7 bases. Germline CDR1 reads MNHEY; CDR2 reads SVGEGT. The CDR3 extends over 15 amino acids. The junction had 8 bases not matched to a gene; V was cut back by 5 bases and J by 2 bases. The CDR3 region has the DNA TGTGCCAGCAGTCATCCGGGACAGACCAACACTGAAGCTTTCTTT. Its protein product is CASSHPGQTNTEAFF.

The chain joins TRBV27 to TRBJ2-7; D ambiguous. The CDR3 consists of 13 residues. Trimming cost V 1 base and J 3 bases, with 7 bases left between them. The germline V gene has CDR1 MNHEY and CDR2 SMNVEV (reference sequence). CDR3 nucleotide sequence: TGTGCCAGCAGTTTATGGCCAGACTACGAGCAGTACTTC. Protein sequence: CASSLWPDYEQYF.

The chain carries TRBV5-1 and TRBJ1-2; D gene ambiguous. Per the germline V gene, CDR1 is SGHRS and CDR2 is YFSETQ. The V gene lost 0 bases and the J gene lost 0 bases, with 9 bases spanning the gap. The length of the CDR3 is 15 residues. The CDR3 loop is CASSLALGSNYGYTF. The CDR3, as DNA: TGCGCCAGCAGCTTGGCCTTAGGGTCTAACTATGGCTACACCTTC.

This clone was seen only a few times. The rearrangement uses TRBV6-5 and TRBJ2-2; D uncertain. This CDR3 is built from 12 residues. The V and J ends lost 6 bases and 4 bases respectively, with 6 bases between them. Germline CDR1 and CDR2: MNHEY and SVGAGI. The CDR3 DNA reads as TGTGCCAGCAGCCTCGGCACCGGGGAGCTGTTTTTT. Translating it yields CASSLGTGELFF.

The genes are TRBV2 and TRBJ1-4; maybe TRBD1 (5 bases). The germline gives CDR1 SNHLY, CDR2 FYNNEI. This CDR3 is 14 amino acids long. Trimming took off 8 bases at V and 7 bases at J, with 17 bases between the two ends. The CDR3 sequence is CASSEVGGVEKLFF. The CDR3 DNA reads as TGTGCCAGCTCTGAAGTCGGGGGGGTTGAAAAACTGTTTTTT. Variable domain in full (rest from reference TRBV2 and TRBJ1-4): EPEVTQTPSHQVTQMGQEVILRCVPISNHLYFYWYRQILGQKVEFLVSFYNNEISEKSEIFDDQFSVERPDGSNFTLKIRSTKLEDSAMYFCASSEVGGVEKLFFGSGTQLSVL.

V is TRBV29-1 and J is TRBJ2-3; tentative D call: TRBD1 (6 bases). V dropped 8 bases and J dropped 2 bases, with 14 bases sitting between them. CDR1 is SQVTM and CDR2 is ANQGSEA in the germline V gene. CDR3 length: 13 amino acids. The CDR3 DNA reads as TGCAGCCCAAAGGGGGATAACACAGATACGCAGTATTTT. Translation gives CSPKGDNTDTQYF.

There are a few counts of this clone. The chain has TRBV6-5 and TRBJ1-1; the D gene is possibly TRBD1 (5 bases). Germline V gene sequence: CDR1 MNHEY, CDR2 SVGAGI. The germline V and J ends were trimmed by 5 bases and 4 bases, with 14 bases remaining between them. CDR3 size: 14 residues. CDR3: CASSTNWGGTEAFF. CDR3 DNA sequence: TGTGCCAGCAGTACCAATTGGGGCGGCACTGAAGCTTTCTTT.

This chain links TRBV6-5 with TRBJ2-7; maybe TRBD1 (7 bases). V lost 8 bases to trimming and J lost 6 bases, with 14 bases between them. The CDR3 extends over 12 amino acids. Germline loops: CDR1 MNHEY, CDR2 SVGAGI. CDR3 region: CASCGDSSEQYF. In DNA, the CDR3 is TGTGCCAGCTGCGGGGACAGCAGCGAGCAGTACTTC.

The chain couples TRBV10-2 to TRBJ1-3; TRBD1 is a possible D gene (6 bases). The germline V and J ends were trimmed by 6 bases and 1 base, with 7 bases remaining between them. Germline CDR1 WSHSY, CDR2 SAAADI. The CDR3 is 13 residues long. Here the CDR3 reads CASRDSSGNTIYF. CDR3 nucleotide sequence: TGCGCCAGCAGGGACAGTTCTGGAAACACCATATATTTT.

The rearrangement links TRBV7-6 to TRBJ2-1; 10 bases are a match to TRBD1. Germline loops: CDR1 SGHVS, CDR2 FNYEAQ. V trimming: 5 bases; J trimming: 2 bases; junction bases outside the gene matches: 3. The CDR3 is 15 residues long. In DNA, the CDR3 is TGTGCCAGCAGCCCGGGACAGGGGCCCTACAATGAGCAGTTCTTC. Translating it yields CASSPGQGPYNEQFF.

As DNA, the CDR3 is TGTGCCAGCAGCTTAGGGGAGCGGGAGAACACCGGGGAGCTGTTTTTT. It encodes CASSLGERENTGELFF. This chain joins TRBV7-9 and TRBJ2-2; 7 bases fit TRBD2. Per germline, CDR1 SEHNR and CDR2 FQNEAQ (reference sequence). The trim removed 1 base at V and 1 base at J, leaving 3 bases unmatched. The CDR3 totals 16 residues.

The V and J genes are TRBV7-9 and TRBJ2-3, with TRBD2 matching over 7 bases. Germline values: CDR1 SEHNR, CDR2 FQNEAQ (reference sequence). The CDR3 loop spans 17 amino acids. The junction had 13 bases not matched to a gene; V was cut back by 5 bases and J by 2 bases. This chain's CDR3 is CASSLGVGGGPTDTQYF. In nucleotides, the CDR3 is TGTGCCAGCAGCCTTGGAGTGGGGGGAGGGCCCACAGATACGCAGTATTTT.

The chain couples TRBV19 to TRBJ1-1, with TRBD1 matching over 8 bases. Trimming at V came to 6 bases and at J to 1 base, leaving 4 bases not matched to a gene. CDR3 length equals 14 residues. Germline CDR1 LNHDA, CDR2 SQIVND (reference sequence). The CDR3 protein is CASSRDRRNTEAFF. CDR3 bases: TGTGCCAGTAGCCGGGACAGGAGGAACACTGAAGCTTTCTTT.

This chain connects TRBV7-2 to TRBJ1-4; D might be TRBD1 (5 bases). CDR1 SGHTA and CDR2 FQGNSA come from the germline V gene. CDR3 size: 14 residues. The V and J ends lost 5 bases and 4 bases respectively, with 11 bases between them. The CDR3 sequence: CASSGDGNNEKLFF. The CDR3 DNA reads TGTGCCAGCAGCGGGGACGGGAATAATGAAAAACTGTTTTTT. The variable domain in full, completed from reference TRBV7-2 and TRBJ1-4, reads GAGVSQSPSNKVTEKGKDVELRCDPISGHTALYWYRQSLGQGLEFLIYFQGNSAPDKSGLPSDRFSAERTGGSVSTLTIQRTQQEDSAVYLCASSGDGNNEKLFFGSGTQLSVL.

The chain uses TRBV11-2 and TRBJ1-1; TRBD1 aligns across 9 bases. The length of the CDR3 is 19 residues. Germline V CDR1 and CDR2: SGHAT, FQNNGV. Trimming cost V 8 bases and J 1 base; bases outside gene matches: 20. The CDR3 here is CASGQGRMGTGRWNTEAFF. In nucleotides, the CDR3 is TGTGCCAGCGGGCAGGGTCGAATGGGGACAGGGAGATGGAACACTGAAGCTTTCTTT.

The chain has TRBV18 and TRBJ2-1; no clear D. Germline V lookup: CDR1 KGHSH, CDR2 LQKENI. There are 11 residues in the CDR3. Trimming took off 3 bases at V and 6 bases at J, with 3 bases between the two ends. The CDR3 coding sequence is TGTGCCAGCTCACCTGGCAATGAGCAGTTCTTC. Protein: CASSPGNEQFF. Full variable domain (rest looked up from reference TRBV18 and TRBJ2-1): NAGVMQNPRHLVRRRGQEARLRCSPMKGHSHVYWYRQLPEEGLKFMVYLQKENIIDESGMPKERFSAEFPKEGPSILRIQQVVRGDSAAYFCASSPGNEQFFGPGTRLTVL.

The gene calls are TRBV28 and TRBJ1-2; 9 bases agree with TRBD1. Germline V gives CDR1 MDHEN, CDR2 SYDVKM. This CDR3 comprises 15 residues. V dropped 1 base and J dropped 4; count of bases not matched to a gene: 4. The CDR3 reads CASSLSGQGSYGYTF. The CDR3 DNA follows: TGTGCCAGCAGTTTATCGGGACAGGGAAGCTATGGCTACACCTTC.

This clone was recorded a few times. The CDR3 spells CASSIGWRNYGYTF. CDR3 DNA: TGTGCCAGTAGTATAGGGTGGCGGAACTATGGCTACACCTTC. The chain employs TRBV19 and TRBJ1-2, with D unresolved. Deletions cut 1 base from V and 2 bases from J, with 8 bases between. CDR3 size: 14 residues. Germline CDR1 is LNHDA and CDR2 is SQIVND (reference sequence).

This rearrangement joins TRBV7-9 to TRBJ2-1, with 14 nucleotides matching TRBD2. Germline values: CDR1 SEHNR, CDR2 FQNEAQ (reference sequence). The CDR3 totals 18 residues. J lost 6 bases, V lost 5 bases, and 12 bases had no gene match. Written as DNA, the CDR3 is TGTGCCAGCAGCCTCGGACTAGCGGGAGGAATACGGATCAATGAGCAGTTCTTC. This translates into CASSLGLAGGIRINEQFF.

The CDR3: CASSLFLGYGYTF. The CDR3 DNA follows: TGTGCCAGCAGTTTATTTCTAGGCTATGGCTACACCTTC. This chain uses TRBV27 with TRBJ1-2; D gene unclear. Germline-derived CDR1 and CDR2 are MNHEY and SMNVEV (reference sequence). V lost 1 base and J lost 4, with 7 bases in between. There are 13 residues in the CDR3.